The source of this T cell receptor (beta chain) is a study of blood T cell repertoires in COVID-19. Study as a whole: Researchers got acute and convalescent COVID-19 samples from the United States, Italy and Spain.

In the original processing: Reference gene primer amplification gave estimated nucleated cell counts. Sequencing was performed with immunoSEQ multiplex PCR; in TCRdb, only in-frame clones are kept and a portion is missing. V, J and clone size are taken as reported in that table, and D and trimming were inferred from the DNA itself. The sample has about 180,000 clones, roughly four fifths seen once; the top ten hold 6.5% to 8.5%. This CDR3 has 16 residues. The germline V gene encodes CDR1 KGHSH and CDR2 LQKENI. Trimming stripped 2 bases from V and 0 bases from J, with 14 bases between. This clone has more than one count but fewer than ten. Followed longitudinally, the Seattle patients had been enrolled during active infection.

The origin of this receptor is a woman in her 70s with COVID-19, enrolled during active disease. The chain carries TRBV18 and TRBJ2-7; D is possibly TRBD1 (5 bases). The sequenced sample was peripheral blood. The CDR3 reads CASSPKTATSSYEQYF. DNA of the CDR3: TGTGCCAGCTCACCAAAGACAGCTACCTCCTCCTACGAGCAGTACTTC.